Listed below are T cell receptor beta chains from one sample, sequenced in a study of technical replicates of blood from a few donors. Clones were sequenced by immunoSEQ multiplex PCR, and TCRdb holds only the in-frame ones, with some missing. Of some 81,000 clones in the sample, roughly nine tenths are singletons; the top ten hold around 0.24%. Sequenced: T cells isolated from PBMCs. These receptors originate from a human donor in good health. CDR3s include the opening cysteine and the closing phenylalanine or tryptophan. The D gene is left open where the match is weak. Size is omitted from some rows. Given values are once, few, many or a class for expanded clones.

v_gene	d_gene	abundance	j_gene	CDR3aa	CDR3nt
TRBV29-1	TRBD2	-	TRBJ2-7	CSVMASGDSYEQYF	TGCAGCGTTATGGCTAGCGGAGACTCATACGAGCAGTACTTC
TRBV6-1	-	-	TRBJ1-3	CASSELKYTIYF	TGTGCCAGCAGTGAACTAAAGTACACCATATATTTT
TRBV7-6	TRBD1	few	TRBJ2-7	CASSLPGGSTQYF	TGTGCCAGCAGCTTACCAGGGGGTTCAACTCAGTACTTC
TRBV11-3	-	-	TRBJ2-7	CASSLPQGTVAYEQYF	TGTGCCAGCAGCTTGCCTCAGGGGACCGTCGCCTACGAGCAGTACTTC
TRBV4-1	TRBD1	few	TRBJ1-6	CASSQQSAAGGRSPLHF	TGCGCCAGCAGCCAACAATCCGCGGCAGGGGGTAGATCACCCCTCCACTTT
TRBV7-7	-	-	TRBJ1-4	CASSPEVTNEKLFF	TGTGCTAGCAGCCCGGAGGTCACTAATGAAAAACTGTTTTTT
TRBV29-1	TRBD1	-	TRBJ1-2	CSARGQGNGYTF	TGCAGCGCACGGGGACAGGGGAACGGCTACACCTTC
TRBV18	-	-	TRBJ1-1	CASSPPNRAVGTEAFF	TGTGCCAGCTCACCACCCAACAGGGCGGTTGGCACTGAAGCTTTCTTT
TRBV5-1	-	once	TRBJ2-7	CASSAGQKYLPYEQYF	TGCGCCAGCAGCGCAGGACAGAAGTATCTCCCCTACGAGCAGTACTTC
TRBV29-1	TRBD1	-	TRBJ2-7	CSAMTGGGYEQYF	TGCAGCGCCATGACAGGGGGCGGTTACGAGCAGTACTTC